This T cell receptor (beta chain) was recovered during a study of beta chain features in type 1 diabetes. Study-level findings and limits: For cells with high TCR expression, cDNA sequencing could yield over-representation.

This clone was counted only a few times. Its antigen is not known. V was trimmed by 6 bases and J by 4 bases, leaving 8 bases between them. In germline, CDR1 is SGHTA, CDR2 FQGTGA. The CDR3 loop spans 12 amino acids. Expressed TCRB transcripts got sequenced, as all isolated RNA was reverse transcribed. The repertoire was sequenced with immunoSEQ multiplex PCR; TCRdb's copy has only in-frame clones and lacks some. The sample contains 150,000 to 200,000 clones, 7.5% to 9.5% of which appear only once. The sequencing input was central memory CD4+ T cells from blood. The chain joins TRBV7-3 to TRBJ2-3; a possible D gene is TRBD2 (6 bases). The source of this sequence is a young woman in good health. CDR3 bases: TGTGCCAGCAGGGGGACTTCAGATACGCAGTATTTT. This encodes CASRGTSDTQYF.